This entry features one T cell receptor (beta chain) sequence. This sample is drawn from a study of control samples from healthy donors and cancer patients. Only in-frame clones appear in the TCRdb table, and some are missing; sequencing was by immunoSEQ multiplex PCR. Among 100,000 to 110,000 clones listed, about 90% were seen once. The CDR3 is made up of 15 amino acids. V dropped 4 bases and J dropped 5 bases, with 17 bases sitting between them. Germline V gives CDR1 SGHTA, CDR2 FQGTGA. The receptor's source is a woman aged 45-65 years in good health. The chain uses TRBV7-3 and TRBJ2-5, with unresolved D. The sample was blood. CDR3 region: CASSSRPGPRETQYF. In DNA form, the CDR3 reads TGTGCCAGCAGCTCTCGGCCCGGTCCCCGGGAGACCCAGTACTTC.